This T cell receptor beta chain appears in the sequencing data of a study of T cells after somatic rescue of genetic block. The CDR3 covers 14 residues. Trimming left V 6 bases short and J 6 bases short, with 14 bases between. From germline, CDR1 is MNHEY and CDR2 SVGAGI. The table came from immunoSEQ multiplex PCR; TCRdb's copy has only in-frame clones and leaves some out. This sample has 9,500 to 15,000 clones; roughly 73% occur once, and the top ten carry 15% to 20%. The specimen was peripheral blood mononuclear cells (PBMCs). This clonotype was sampled from a boy aged 5-17 years. The chain combines TRBV6-5 with TRBJ1-4; D perhaps matches TRBD1 (6 bases). The CDR3 region has the DNA TGTGCCAGCAGCCCCCGAGGGGGGGATGAAAAACTGTTTTTT. Translated, it gives CASSPRGGDEKLFF.